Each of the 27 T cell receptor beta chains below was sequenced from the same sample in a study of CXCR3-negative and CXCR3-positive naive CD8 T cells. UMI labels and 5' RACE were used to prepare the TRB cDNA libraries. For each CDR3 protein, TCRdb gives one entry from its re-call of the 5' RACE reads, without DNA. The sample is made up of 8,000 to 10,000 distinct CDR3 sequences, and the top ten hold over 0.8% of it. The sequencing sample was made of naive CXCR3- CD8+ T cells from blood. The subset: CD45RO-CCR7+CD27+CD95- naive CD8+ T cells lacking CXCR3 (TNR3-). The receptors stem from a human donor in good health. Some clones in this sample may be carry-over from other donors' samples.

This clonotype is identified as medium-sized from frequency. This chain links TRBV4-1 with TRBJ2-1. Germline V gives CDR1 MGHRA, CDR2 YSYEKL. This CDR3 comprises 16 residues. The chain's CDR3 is CASSQSRLSSYNEQFF.

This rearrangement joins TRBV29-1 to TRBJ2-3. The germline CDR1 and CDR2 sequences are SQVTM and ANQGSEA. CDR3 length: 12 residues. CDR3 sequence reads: CSVEMVEDTQYF.

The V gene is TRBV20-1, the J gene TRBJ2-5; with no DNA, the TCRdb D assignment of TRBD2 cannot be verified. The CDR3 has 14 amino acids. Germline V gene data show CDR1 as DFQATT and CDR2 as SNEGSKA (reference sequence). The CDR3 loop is CSAPGTSAEETQYF.

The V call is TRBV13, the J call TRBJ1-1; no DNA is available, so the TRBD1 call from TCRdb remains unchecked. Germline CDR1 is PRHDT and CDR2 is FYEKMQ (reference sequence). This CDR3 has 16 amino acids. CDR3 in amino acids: CASSQGQGLPNTEAFF.

Here the CDR3 reads CSVAGLAGVVAETQYF. The chain recombines TRBV29-1 with TRBJ2-5; TCRdb gives TRBD2 as the D gene, but with no DNA this cannot be confirmed. This CDR3 has 16 residues. Per the germline V gene, CDR1 is SQVTM and CDR2 is ANQGSEA.

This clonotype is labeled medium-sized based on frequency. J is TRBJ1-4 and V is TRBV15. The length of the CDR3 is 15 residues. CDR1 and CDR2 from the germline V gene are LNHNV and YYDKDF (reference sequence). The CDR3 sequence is CATSRDGPISEKLFF.

CDR3: CASRSREIRDTQYF. The chain combines TRBV7-9 with TRBJ2-3; TCRdb calls TRBD1, which cannot be checked without DNA. The CDR3 extends over 14 amino acids. Germline lookup yields CDR1 SEHNR and CDR2 FQNEAQ (reference sequence).

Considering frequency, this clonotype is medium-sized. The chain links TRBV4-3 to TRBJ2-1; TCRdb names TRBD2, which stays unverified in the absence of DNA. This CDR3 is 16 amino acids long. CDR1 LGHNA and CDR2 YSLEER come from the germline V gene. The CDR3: CASSVRLAGPYNEQFF.

The CDR3 sequence is CASSVLHHEQYF. The chain has TRBV7-9 and TRBJ2-7. The CDR3 is 12 amino acids. Germline V gives CDR1 SEHNR, CDR2 FQNEAQ (reference sequence).

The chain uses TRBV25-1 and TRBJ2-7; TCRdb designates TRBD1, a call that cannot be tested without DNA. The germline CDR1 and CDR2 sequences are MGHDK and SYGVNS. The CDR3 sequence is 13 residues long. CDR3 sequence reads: CASSGDTSYEQYF.

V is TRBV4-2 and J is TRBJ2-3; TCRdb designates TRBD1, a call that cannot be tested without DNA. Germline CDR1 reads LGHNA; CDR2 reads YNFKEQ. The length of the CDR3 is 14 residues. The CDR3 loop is CASSQGQLTDTQYF.

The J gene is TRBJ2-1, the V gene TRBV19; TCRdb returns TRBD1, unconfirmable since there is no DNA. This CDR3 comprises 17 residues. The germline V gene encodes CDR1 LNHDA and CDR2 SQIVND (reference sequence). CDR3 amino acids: CASRQDPLADTYNEQFF. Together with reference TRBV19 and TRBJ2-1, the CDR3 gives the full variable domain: DGGITQSPKYLFRKEGQNVTLSCEQNLNHDAMYWYRQDPGQGLRLIYYSQIVNDFQKGDIAEGYSVSREKKESFPLTVTSAQKNPTAFYLCASRQDPLADTYNEQFFGPGTRLTVL.

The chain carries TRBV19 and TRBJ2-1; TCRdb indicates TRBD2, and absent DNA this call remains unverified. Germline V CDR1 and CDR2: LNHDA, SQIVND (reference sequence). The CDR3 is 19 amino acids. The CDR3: CASSDLWTSGFSSYNEQFF.

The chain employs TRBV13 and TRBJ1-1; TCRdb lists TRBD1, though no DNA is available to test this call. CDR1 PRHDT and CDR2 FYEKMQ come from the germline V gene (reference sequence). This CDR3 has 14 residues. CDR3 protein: CASSTGRGNTEAFF.

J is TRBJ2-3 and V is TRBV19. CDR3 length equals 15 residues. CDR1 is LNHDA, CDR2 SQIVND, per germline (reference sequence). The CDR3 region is CASLDYDRSPNTQYF.

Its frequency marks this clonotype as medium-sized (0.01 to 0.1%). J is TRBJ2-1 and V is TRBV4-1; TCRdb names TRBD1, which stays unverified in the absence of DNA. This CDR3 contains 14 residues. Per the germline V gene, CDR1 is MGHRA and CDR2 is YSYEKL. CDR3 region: CASSQETGGYEQFF.

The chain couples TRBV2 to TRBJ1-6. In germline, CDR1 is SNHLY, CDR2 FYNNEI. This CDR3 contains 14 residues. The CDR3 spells CASSDTGVNHDLHF.

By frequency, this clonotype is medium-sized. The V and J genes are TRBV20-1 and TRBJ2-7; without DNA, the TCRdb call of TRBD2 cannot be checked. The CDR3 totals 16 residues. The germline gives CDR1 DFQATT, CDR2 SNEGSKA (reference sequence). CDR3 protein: CSARVESSAHLYEQYF.

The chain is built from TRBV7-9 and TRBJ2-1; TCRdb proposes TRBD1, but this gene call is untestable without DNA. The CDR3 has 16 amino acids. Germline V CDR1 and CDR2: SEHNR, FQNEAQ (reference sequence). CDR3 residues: CASSPLAAASYNEQFF.

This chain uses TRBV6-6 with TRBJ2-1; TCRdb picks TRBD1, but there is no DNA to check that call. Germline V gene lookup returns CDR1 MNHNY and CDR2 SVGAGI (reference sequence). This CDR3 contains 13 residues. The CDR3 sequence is CASSKGTYNEQFF.

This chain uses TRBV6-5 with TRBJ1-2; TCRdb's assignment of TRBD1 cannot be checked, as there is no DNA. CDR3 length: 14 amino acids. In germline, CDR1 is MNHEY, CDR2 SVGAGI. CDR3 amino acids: CASSHSSDTYGYTF.

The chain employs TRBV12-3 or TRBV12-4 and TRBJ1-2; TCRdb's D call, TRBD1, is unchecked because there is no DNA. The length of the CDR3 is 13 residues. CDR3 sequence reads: CASTLVTGYGYTF.

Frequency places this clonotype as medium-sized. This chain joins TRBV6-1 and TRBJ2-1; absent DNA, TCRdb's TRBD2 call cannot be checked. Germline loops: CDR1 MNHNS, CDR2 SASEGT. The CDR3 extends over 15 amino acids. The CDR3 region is CASSHPRVEYNEQFF.

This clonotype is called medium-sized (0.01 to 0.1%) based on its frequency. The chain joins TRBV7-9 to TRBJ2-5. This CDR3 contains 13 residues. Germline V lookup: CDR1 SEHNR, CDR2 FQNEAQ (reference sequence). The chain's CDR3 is CASSPRSEETQYF.

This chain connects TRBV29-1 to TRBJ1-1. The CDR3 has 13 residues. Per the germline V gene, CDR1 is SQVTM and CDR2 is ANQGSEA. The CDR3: CSVEGEGNTEAFF. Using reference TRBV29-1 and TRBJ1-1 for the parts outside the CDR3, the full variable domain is SAVISQKPSRDICQRGTSLTIQCQVDSQVTMMFWYRQQPGQSLTLIATANQGSEATYESGFVIDKFPISRPNLTFSTLTVSNMSPEDSSIYLCSVEGEGNTEAFFGQGTRLTVV.

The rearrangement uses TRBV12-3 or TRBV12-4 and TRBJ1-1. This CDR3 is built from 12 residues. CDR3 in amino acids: CASSSENTEAFF.

The CDR3 is CASKWDIRTDTQYF. V is TRBV6-1 and J is TRBJ2-3; the TCRdb call, TRBD1, lacks DNA for checking. The germline gives CDR1 MNHNS, CDR2 SASEGT. The CDR3 consists of 14 residues.